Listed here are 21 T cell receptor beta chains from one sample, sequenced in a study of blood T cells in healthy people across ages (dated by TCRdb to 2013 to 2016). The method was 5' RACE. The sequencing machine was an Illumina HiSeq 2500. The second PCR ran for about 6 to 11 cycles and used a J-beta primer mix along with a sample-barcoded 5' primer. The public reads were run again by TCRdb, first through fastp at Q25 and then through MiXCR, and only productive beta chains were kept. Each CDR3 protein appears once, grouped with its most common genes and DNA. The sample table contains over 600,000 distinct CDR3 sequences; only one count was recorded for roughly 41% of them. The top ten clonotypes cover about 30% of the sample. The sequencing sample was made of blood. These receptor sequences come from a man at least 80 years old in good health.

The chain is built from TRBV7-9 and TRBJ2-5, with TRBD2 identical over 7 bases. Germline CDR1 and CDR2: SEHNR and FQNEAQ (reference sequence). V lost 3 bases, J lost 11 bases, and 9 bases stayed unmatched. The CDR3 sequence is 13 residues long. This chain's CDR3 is CASSFLAVQEQYF. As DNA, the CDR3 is TGTGCCAGCAGCTTCCTAGCGGTACAAGAGCAGTACTTC.

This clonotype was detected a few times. Here the CDR3 reads CATSRPPGSSYEQYF. In DNA, the CDR3 is TGTGCCACCAGCCGACCTCCGGGCAGCTCCTACGAGCAGTACTTC. V is TRBV15 and J is TRBJ2-7; unclear D gene. This CDR3 comprises 15 residues. The germline V and J ends were trimmed by 5 bases and 0 bases, with 14 bases remaining between them. Germline V gene sequence: CDR1 LNHNV, CDR2 YYDKDF (reference sequence).

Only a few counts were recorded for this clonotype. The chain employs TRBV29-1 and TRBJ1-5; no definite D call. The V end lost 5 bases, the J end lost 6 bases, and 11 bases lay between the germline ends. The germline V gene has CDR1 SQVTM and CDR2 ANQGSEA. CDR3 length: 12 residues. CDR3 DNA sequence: TGCAGCGTTAGCGACTCTCGTCAGCCCCAGCATTTT. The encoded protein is CSVSDSRQPQHF.

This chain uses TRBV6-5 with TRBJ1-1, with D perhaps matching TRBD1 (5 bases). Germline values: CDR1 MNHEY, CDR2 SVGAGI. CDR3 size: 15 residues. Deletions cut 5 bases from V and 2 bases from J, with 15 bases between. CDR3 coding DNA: TGTGCCAGCAGTGACCCGGGACGGACTAACACTGAAGCTTTCTTT. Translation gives CASSDPGRTNTEAFF.

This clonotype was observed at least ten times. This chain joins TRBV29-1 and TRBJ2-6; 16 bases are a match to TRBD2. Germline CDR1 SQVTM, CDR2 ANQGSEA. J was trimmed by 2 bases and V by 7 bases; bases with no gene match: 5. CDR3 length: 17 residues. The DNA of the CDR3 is TGCAGCGCAAAGGGACTAGCGGGAGGGACTGGGGCCAACGTCCTGACTTTC. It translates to CSAKGLAGGTGANVLTF.

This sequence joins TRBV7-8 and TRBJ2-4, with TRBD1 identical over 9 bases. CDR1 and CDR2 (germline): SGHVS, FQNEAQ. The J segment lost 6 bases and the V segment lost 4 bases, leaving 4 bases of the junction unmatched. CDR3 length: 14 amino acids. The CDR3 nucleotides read TGTGCCAGCAGCTCGCGACAGGGGGTAAACATTCAGTACTTC. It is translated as CASSSRQGVNIQYF. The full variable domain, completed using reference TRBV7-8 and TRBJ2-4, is GAGVSQSPRYKVAKRGQDVALRCDPISGHVSLFWYQQALGQGPEFLTYFQNEAQLDKSGLPSDRFFAERPEGSVSTLKIQRTQQEDSAVYLCASSSRQGVNIQYFGAGTRLSVL.

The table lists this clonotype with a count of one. The CDR3 region has the DNA TGTGCCAGCACCCAGGACAGGGGTGGCTACACCTTC. Protein sequence: CASTQDRGGYTF. The V call is TRBV2, the J call TRBJ1-2; TRBD1 aligns across 9 bases. The CDR3 length is 12 residues. Germline CDR1 and CDR2: SNHLY and FYNNEI. V was pared by 7 bases and J by 7 bases, with 4 bases of the junction left unmatched.

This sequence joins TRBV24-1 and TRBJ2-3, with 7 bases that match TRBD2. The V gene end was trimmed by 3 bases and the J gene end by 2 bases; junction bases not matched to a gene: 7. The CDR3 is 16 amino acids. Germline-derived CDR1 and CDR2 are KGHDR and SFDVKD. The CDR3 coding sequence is TGTGCCACCAGTGATCACCCTAGCGGAGACACAGATACGCAGTATTTT. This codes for CATSDHPSGDTDTQYF.

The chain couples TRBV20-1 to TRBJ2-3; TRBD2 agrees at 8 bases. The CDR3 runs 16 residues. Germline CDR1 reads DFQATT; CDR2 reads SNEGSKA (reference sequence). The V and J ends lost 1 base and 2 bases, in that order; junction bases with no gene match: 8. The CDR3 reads CSARAGLAGDTDTQYF. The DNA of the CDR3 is TGCAGTGCTAGAGCTGGCCTAGCGGGCGACACAGATACGCAGTATTTT.

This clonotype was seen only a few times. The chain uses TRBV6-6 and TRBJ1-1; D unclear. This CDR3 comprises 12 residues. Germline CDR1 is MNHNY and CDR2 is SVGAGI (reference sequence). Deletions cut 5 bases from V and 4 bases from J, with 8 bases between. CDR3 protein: CASSPGRTEAFF. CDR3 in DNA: TGTGCCAGCAGTCCGGGCCGCACTGAAGCTTTCTTT.

For the CDR3, the DNA is TGTGCCAGCATTAAGAGTGTCGGGGGAAATTCACCCCTCCACTTT. Translating it yields CASIKSVGGNSPLHF. V is TRBV27 and J is TRBJ1-6, with a possible D match to TRBD1 (5 bases). Trimming took 7 bases from V and 7 from J, leaving 17 bases between them. The CDR3 consists of 15 residues. Germline CDR1 reads MNHEY; CDR2 reads SMNVEV (reference sequence).

This CDR3 is CASSLSDGYEQYF. DNA for the CDR3: TGTGCCAGCAGCCTAAGCGACGGCTACGAGCAGTACTTC. V is TRBV7-2 and J is TRBJ2-4; no clear D. The J call is doubtful: the DNA matches TRBJ2-7 better. Germline V gene sequence: CDR1 SGHTA, CDR2 FQGNSA. The CDR3 totals 13 residues.

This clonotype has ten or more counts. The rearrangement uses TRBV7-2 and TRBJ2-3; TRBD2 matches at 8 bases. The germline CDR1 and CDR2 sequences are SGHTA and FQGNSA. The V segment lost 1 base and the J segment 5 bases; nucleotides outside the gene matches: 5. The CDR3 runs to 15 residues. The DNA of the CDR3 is TGTGCCAGCAGCTTAGGGCGGGGGGAAAGAGATACGCAGTATTTT. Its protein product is CASSLGRGERDTQYF.

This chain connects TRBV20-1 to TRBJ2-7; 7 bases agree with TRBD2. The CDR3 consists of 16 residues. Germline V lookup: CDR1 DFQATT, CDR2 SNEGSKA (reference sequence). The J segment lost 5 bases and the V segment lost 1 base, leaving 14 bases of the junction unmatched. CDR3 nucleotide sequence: TGCAGTGCTAGAGGCCGAGAGCTAGCGGCAAAAGACGAGCAGTACTTC. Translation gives CSARGRELAAKDEQYF.

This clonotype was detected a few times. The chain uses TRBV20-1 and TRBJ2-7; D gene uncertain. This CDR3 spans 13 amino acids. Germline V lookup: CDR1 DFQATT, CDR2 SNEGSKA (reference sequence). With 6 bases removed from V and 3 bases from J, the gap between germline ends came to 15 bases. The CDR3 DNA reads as TGCAGTGCCAGTGGAACAGCTTACTACGAGCAGTACTTC. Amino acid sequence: CSASGTAYYEQYF.

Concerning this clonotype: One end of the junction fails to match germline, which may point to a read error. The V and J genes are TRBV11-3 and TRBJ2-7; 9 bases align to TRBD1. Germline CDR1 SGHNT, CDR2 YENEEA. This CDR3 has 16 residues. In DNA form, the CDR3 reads TGTACCAGCAGCCTCCGAGGGTGGACAGGGGCCTACGAGCAGTACTTC. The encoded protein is CTSSLRGWTGAYEQYF.

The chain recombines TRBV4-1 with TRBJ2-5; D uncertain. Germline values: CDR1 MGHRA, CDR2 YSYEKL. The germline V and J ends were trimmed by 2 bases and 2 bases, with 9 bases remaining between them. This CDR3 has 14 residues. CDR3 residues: CASSQNWLQETQYF. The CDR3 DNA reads TGCGCCAGCAGCCAAAATTGGTTGCAAGAGACCCAGTACTTC.

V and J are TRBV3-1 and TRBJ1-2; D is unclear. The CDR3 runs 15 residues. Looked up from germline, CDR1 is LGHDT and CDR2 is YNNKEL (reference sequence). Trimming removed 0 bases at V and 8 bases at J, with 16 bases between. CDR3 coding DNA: TGTGCCAGCAGCCAAGAAGCAGGAACGAGGTGGGGCTACACCTTC. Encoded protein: CASSQEAGTRWGYTF.

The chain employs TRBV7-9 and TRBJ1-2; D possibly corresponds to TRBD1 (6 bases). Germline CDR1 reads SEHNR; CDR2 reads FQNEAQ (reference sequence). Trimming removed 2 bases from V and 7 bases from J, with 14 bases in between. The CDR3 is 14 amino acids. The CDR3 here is CASSLPGVVFGYTF. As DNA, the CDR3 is TGTGCCAGCAGCTTACCAGGGGTAGTCTTTGGCTACACCTTC.

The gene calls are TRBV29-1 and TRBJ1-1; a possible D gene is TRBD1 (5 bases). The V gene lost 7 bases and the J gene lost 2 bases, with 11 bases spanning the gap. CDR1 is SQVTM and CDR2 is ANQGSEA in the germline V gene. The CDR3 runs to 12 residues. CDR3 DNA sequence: TGCAGCGCCAAGACAGTAAACACTGAAGCTTTCTTT. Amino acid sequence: CSAKTVNTEAFF.

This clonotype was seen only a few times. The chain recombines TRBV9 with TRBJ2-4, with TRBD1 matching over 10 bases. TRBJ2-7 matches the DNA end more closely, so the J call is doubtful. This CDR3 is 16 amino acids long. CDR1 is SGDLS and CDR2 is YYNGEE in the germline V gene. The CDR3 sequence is CASSVSRQGAEYEQYF. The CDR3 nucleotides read TGTGCCAGCAGCGTATCAAGACAGGGGGCGGAGTACGAGCAGTACTTC.